These T cell receptor beta chains were read from a single sample in a study of T cell clones after liver transplantation. The table came from immunoSEQ multiplex PCR; TCRdb's copy has only in-frame clones and leaves some out. The table includes tens of thousands of clones, about 70% detected once. This material consisted of CD4+ T cells from blood, taken at the 22-month timepoint. Every receptor here comes from a human patient who received a liver transplant. Part of the T cells may come from the graft donor. Both conserved end residues are part of each CDR3. The D gene is left open where the match is weak. Rows give clone size only sometimes, using once, few, many, or a class for an expanded clone.

j_call: TRBJ2-7
v_call: TRBV5-1
d_call: -
clone_size: -
cdr3_aa: CASSLDGVGRSYEQYF
cdr3_nt: TGCGCCAGCAGCTTGGACGGGGTAGGTAGGTCCTACGAGCAGTACTTC

j_call: TRBJ1-6
v_call: TRBV7-8
d_call: -
clone_size: -
cdr3_aa: CASSPNRISSYNSPLHF
cdr3_nt: TGTGCCAGCAGCCCCAACAGGATAAGCTCCTATAATTCACCCCTCCACTTT

j_call: TRBJ2-1
v_call: TRBV4-1
d_call: TRBD2
clone_size: -
cdr3_aa: CASSPEFSGGGNEQFF
cdr3_nt: TGCGCCAGCAGCCCGGAATTTAGCGGGGGCGGGAATGAGCAGTTCTTC

j_call: TRBJ1-3
v_call: TRBV9
d_call: -
clone_size: -
cdr3_aa: CASSGGGQRGNTIYF
cdr3_nt: TGTGCCAGCAGCGGAGGAGGACAGAGGGGAAACACCATATATTTT

j_call: TRBJ2-1
v_call: TRBV15
d_call: -
clone_size: -
cdr3_aa: CATSRDPNVASYNEQFF
cdr3_nt: TGTGCCACCAGCAGAGACCCAAATGTTGCGTCCTACAATGAGCAGTTCTTC

j_call: TRBJ1-6
v_call: TRBV27
d_call: -
clone_size: -
cdr3_aa: CASSLEGSYNSPLHF
cdr3_nt: TGTGCCAGCAGTTTGGAGGGTTCCTATAATTCACCCCTCCACTTT

j_call: TRBJ1-1
v_call: TRBV2
d_call: -
clone_size: -
cdr3_aa: CASSAVWNTEAFF
cdr3_nt: TGTGCCAGCAGTGCCGTATGGAACACTGAAGCTTTCTTT

j_call: TRBJ1-6
v_call: TRBV2
d_call: -
clone_size: -
cdr3_aa: CASSPGHLAYNSPLHF
cdr3_nt: TGTGCCAGCAGCCCGGGACACCTAGCCTATAATTCACCCCTCCACTTT

j_call: TRBJ2-7
v_call: TRBV5-1
d_call: -
clone_size: -
cdr3_aa: CASSDVRAYEQYF
cdr3_nt: TGCGCCAGCAGCGACGTCAGGGCGTACGAGCAGTACTTC

j_call: TRBJ2-3
v_call: TRBV7-2
d_call: TRBD2
clone_size: -
cdr3_aa: CASSRRAGGPRTDTQYF
cdr3_nt: TGTGCCAGCAGCCGCCGCGCGGGGGGACCGCGCACAGATACGCAGTATTTT

j_call: TRBJ1-3
v_call: TRBV11-2
d_call: -
clone_size: -
cdr3_aa: CASSLAAVGNTIYF
cdr3_nt: TGTGCCAGCAGCTTAGCGGCGGTGGGAAACACCATATATTTT

j_call: TRBJ1-2
v_call: TRBV7-2
d_call: -
clone_size: -
cdr3_aa: CASSLEQGDYGYTF
cdr3_nt: TGTGCCAGCAGCTTAGAACAGGGAGACTATGGCTACACCTTC

j_call: TRBJ2-7
v_call: TRBV19
d_call: TRBD1
clone_size: -
cdr3_aa: CASRRDRANYEQYF
cdr3_nt: TGTGCCAGTAGGCGGGACAGGGCAAACTACGAGCAGTACTTC

j_call: TRBJ2-3
v_call: TRBV19
d_call: -
clone_size: -
cdr3_aa: CASSQTADTQYF
cdr3_nt: TGTGCCAGTAGTCAGACCGCAGATACGCAGTATTTT

j_call: TRBJ1-1
v_call: TRBV7-3
d_call: -
clone_size: -
cdr3_aa: CASSFWDTDTEAFF
cdr3_nt: TGTGCCAGCAGCTTCTGGGACACGGACACTGAAGCTTTCTTT

j_call: TRBJ2-7
v_call: TRBV7-9
d_call: TRBD1
clone_size: few
cdr3_aa: CASSPPTGASEQYF
cdr3_nt: TGTGCCAGCAGCCCTCCCACAGGGGCGAGCGAGCAGTACTTC

j_call: TRBJ1-5
v_call: TRBV28
d_call: -
clone_size: -
cdr3_aa: CASKSGTGYYTPQHF
cdr3_nt: TGTGCCAGCAAATCCGGGACCGGTTATTATACGCCCCAGCATTTT

j_call: TRBJ1-6
v_call: TRBV21-1
d_call: -
clone_size: few
cdr3_aa: CAHEGVSTAESYNSPLHF
cdr3_nt: TGTGCCCATGAGGGAGTTTCGACAGCCGAGAGTTATAATTCACCCCTCCACTTT

j_call: TRBJ2-6
v_call: TRBV29-1
d_call: -
clone_size: -
cdr3_aa: CSVSFGGLSSGANVLTF
cdr3_nt: TGCAGCGTTTCGTTTGGGGGTTTATCCTCTGGGGCCAACGTCCTGACTTTC

j_call: TRBJ1-1
v_call: TRBV30
d_call: -
clone_size: few
cdr3_aa: CAWSPPLGGKAFF
cdr3_nt: TGTGCCTGGTCGCCGCCACTCGGAGGCAAAGCTTTCTTT

j_call: TRBJ2-3
v_call: TRBV10-1
d_call: -
clone_size: few
cdr3_aa: CASSDSGTLSTDTQYF
cdr3_nt: TGCGCCAGCAGTGATTCCGGGACTCTAAGCACAGATACGCAGTATTTT

j_call: TRBJ2-3
v_call: TRBV5-1
d_call: -
clone_size: -
cdr3_aa: CASSFIGVTDTQYF
cdr3_nt: TGCGCCAGCAGCTTCATCGGGGTCACAGATACGCAGTATTTT

j_call: TRBJ2-1
v_call: TRBV15
d_call: TRBD1
clone_size: once
cdr3_aa: CATSRLRGQGFINEQFF
cdr3_nt: TGTGCCACCAGCAGACTTCGCGGACAGGGGTTTATCAATGAGCAGTTCTTC

j_call: TRBJ2-7
v_call: TRBV5-6
d_call: -
clone_size: -
cdr3_aa: CASSLALSYEGEQYF
cdr3_nt: TGTGCCAGCAGCTTGGCCCTTTCTTACGAGGGCGAGCAGTACTTC